This T cell receptor beta chain stems from a study of blood T cell repertoires in COVID-19. The data were produced by immunoSEQ multiplex PCR, yet TCRdb's version contains in-frame clones alone and is incomplete. The data hold fewer than 150,000 clones, with about 85% observed a single time. The V gene end was trimmed by 1 base and the J gene end by 13 bases; junction bases not matched to a gene: 7. The CDR3 has 12 residues. From germline, CDR1 is SGDLS and CDR2 YYNGEE. The sequenced sample consisted of peripheral blood. This receptor was obtained from a human donor in a cohort sampled during active COVID-19. This chain joins TRBV9 and TRBJ2-7; 8 nucleotides line up with TRBD1. The CDR3 bases are TGTGCCAGCAGCGTAACTGGGACAGGCGTATACTTC. The encoded protein is CASSVTGTGVYF.